The rows below give T cell receptor beta chains drawn from one sample of a study of T cell repertoires in cytomegalovirus infection. Their cognate antigens are unknown. In TCRdb, the reads were re-called with MiXCR into one record per CDR3 protein. The data contain approximately 390,000 distinct CDR3 sequences, approximately 30% of them singletons. The sequences come from cultured PBMCs, collected from culture after CMV antigen stimulation. Every receptor here comes from a human donor in good health (CMV status not recorded). Some clones in this sample may be carry-over from other donors' samples. Each CDR3 is given with its conserved first and last residue. A D gene is named only where the DNA matches it firmly. The size of a clone is reported for some rows only, either as once, few or many, or as a class for expanded clones.

>TRBV2|NA|TRBJ2-3|NA
TGTGCCAGAACCGGGACGGTGAGCGTATCTAGCACAGATACGCAGTATTTT
CARTGTVSVSSTDTQYF
>TRBV10-3|TRBD1|TRBJ1-2|NA
TGTGCCATCAGTTCGACAGGGATTAACTATGGCTACACCTTC
CAISSTGINYGYTF
>TRBV15|NA|TRBJ1-4|few
TGTGCCACCAGCCCGGGGGGCATCTTGAATGAAAAACTGTTTTTT
CATSPGGILNEKLFF
>TRBV29-1|NA|TRBJ1-1|NA
TGCAGCGCGATAGGGAGGAACACTGAAGCTTTCTTT
CSAIGRNTEAFF
>TRBV7-2|NA|TRBJ1-1|few
TGTGCCAGCAGCTTAGTCGGCGGCAGCATCATGAACACTGAAGCTTTCTTT
CASSLVGGSIMNTEAFF
>TRBV2|TRBD2|TRBJ2-1|NA
TGTGCCAGCAGGGTTGGACTAGCGGGAGGTTCCTACAATGAGCAGTTCTTC
CASRVGLAGGSYNEQFF
>TRBV7-2|NA|TRBJ2-5|many
TGTGCCAGCAGCTTAGTTCGGGAGACCCAGTACTTC
CASSLVRETQYF
>TRBV19|TRBD1|TRBJ1-1|NA
TGTGCCAGTAGTATCCGACAGGGCAACACTGAAGCTTTCTTT
CASSIRQGNTEAFF
>TRBV2|NA|TRBJ2-5|NA
TGTGCCAGCAGAATCCGGGAGTCCGGAGAGACCCAGTACTTC
CASRIRESGETQYF
>TRBV18|NA|TRBJ2-1|NA
TGTGCCAGCTCGCCCTTTGACCTGAGCTCCTACAATGAGCAGTTCTTC
CASSPFDLSSYNEQFF
>TRBV6-2/TRBV6-3|NA|TRBJ2-7|few
TGTGCCAGCAGTTACTCAGTCGGCTACGAGCAGTACTTC
CASSYSVGYEQYF
>TRBV25-1|NA|TRBJ2-5|NA
TGTGCCAGCAGTGAAGTGACCCAAGAGACCCAGTACTTC
CASSEVTQETQYF
>TRBV3-1|TRBD2|TRBJ2-3|few
TGTGCCAGCAGCCGCTTAGTGGGACTAGCGGGAGGAGATACGCAGTATTTT
CASSRLVGLAGGDTQYF
>TRBV6-2/TRBV6-3|TRBD2|TRBJ2-1|many
TGTGCCAGCAAGGGGGACGGTAGCGGGAGGACATACAATGAGCAGTTCTTC
CASKGDGSGRTYNEQFF
>TRBV7-2|TRBD1|TRBJ1-1|many
TGTGCCAGCAGCCCTGGACAGGGGAACACTGAAGCTTTCTTT
CASSPGQGNTEAFF
>TRBV11-2|NA|TRBJ2-3|NA
TGTGCCAGCAGCTTAGGGTCGACGGCTGGCTCTCGCACAGATACGCAGTATTTT
CASSLGSTAGSRTDTQYF
>TRBV7-6|NA|TRBJ2-2|few
TGTGCCAGCAGCTTAGCTACTCCAATCACCGGGGAGCTGTTTTTT
CASSLATPITGELFF
>TRBV7-9|NA|TRBJ1-1|NA
TGTGCCAGCAGCGCGGGACCGAACACTGAAGCTTTCTTT
CASSAGPNTEAFF
>TRBV27|NA|TRBJ2-4|NA
TGTGCCAGCAGGGGGGCGCGATGGGCCAAAAACATTCAGTACTTC
CASRGARWAKNIQYF
>TRBV27|NA|TRBJ1-5|NA
TGTGCCAGCAGTCCGACAGCTTATAGCAATCAGCCCCAGCATTTT
CASSPTAYSNQPQHF
>TRBV20-1|TRBD2|TRBJ2-1|NA
TGCAGTGCCCCCGGTGGGGGGGTTTACAATGAGCAGTTCTTC
CSAPGGGVYNEQFF
>TRBV4-1|NA|TRBJ2-7|few
TGCGCCAGCAGTCTCACGCGATCCTACGAGCAGTACTTC
CASSLTRSYEQYF
>TRBV6-6|NA|TRBJ1-1|NA
TGTGCCAGCAGTTATAGGCTCACTGAAGCTTTCTTT
CASSYRLTEAFF
>TRBV12-3/TRBV12-4|NA|TRBJ2-5|NA
TGTGCCAGCAGTTACGACAGGTATTCAGTCAACTTC
CASSYDRYSVNF
>TRBV5-4|TRBD2|TRBJ2-7|NA
TGTGCCAGCAGCTCCTCGGGACTAAGCTACGAGCAGTACTTC
CASSSSGLSYEQYF
>TRBV25-1|TRBD2|TRBJ2-1|NA
TGTGCCAGCAGTGAATATGGGGAGGGTGAGCAGTTCTTC
CASSEYGEGEQFF
>TRBV4-3|NA|TRBJ2-3|few
TGCGCCAGCAGCCAAGCCTTTAGCGGTGCTAGCACAGATACGCAGTATTTT
CASSQAFSGASTDTQYF
>TRBV4-2|NA|TRBJ1-1|NA
TGTGCCAGCAGCCTTAGGGGTGGGGCTGGCCCCGACACTGAAGCTTTCTTT
CASSLRGGAGPDTEAFF
>TRBV5-4|TRBD2|TRBJ2-5|NA
TGTGCCACCCGGACTAGTGCGTACCAAGAGACCCAGTACTTC
CATRTSAYQETQYF
>TRBV5-1|NA|TRBJ2-3|many
TGTGCCAGCAGCTTAGAGGGGGGCACAGATACGCAGTATTTT
CASSLEGGTDTQYF
>TRBV19|TRBD2|TRBJ2-3|NA
TGTGCCAGTAGAAGAGGGACTAGCAGGGCAGATACGCAGTATTTT
CASRRGTSRADTQYF
>TRBV5-4|NA|TRBJ2-3|few
TGTGCCAGCAGCTTGGCTTTCTCAGATACGCAGTATTTT
CASSLAFSDTQYF
>TRBV7-2|NA|TRBJ2-3|few
TGTGCCAGCAGGCTCCCGCGAATGCCCTCTAGCACAGATACGCAGTATTTT
CASRLPRMPSSTDTQYF
>TRBV9|NA|TRBJ2-5|few
TGTGCCAGCAGCAAAGACAGCCAAGAGACCCAGTACTTC
CASSKDSQETQYF
>TRBV12-3/TRBV12-4|NA|TRBJ2-1|many
TGTGCCAGCAGTCCACTCGGCCGGACTAACTACAATGAGCAGTTCTTC
CASSPLGRTNYNEQFF
>TRBV11-2|NA|TRBJ1-2|NA
TGTGCCAGCAGCACCTCCTCTAACTATGGCTACACCTTC
CASSTSSNYGYTF
>TRBV11-2|TRBD2|TRBJ2-1|few
TGTGCCAGCAGCTTAAAAGTAGCGGGAGGAATCTATGGTGGCCATGAGCAGTTCTTC
CASSLKVAGGIYGGHEQFF
>TRBV2|NA|TRBJ1-1|few
TGTGCCAGCAAATGGGAAGGAATGAGTGGGACTGAAGCTTTCTTT
CASKWEGMSGTEAFF
>TRBV6-2/TRBV6-3|TRBD1|TRBJ1-1|few
TGTGCCAGCACCCCGACAGGGTTCGGCACTGAAGCTTTCTTT
CASTPTGFGTEAFF
>TRBV12-3/TRBV12-4|TRBD2|TRBJ2-2|NA
TGTGCCAGCAGCCGCAGCGGGAGGACGAACACCGGGGAGCTGTTTTTT
CASSRSGRTNTGELFF
>TRBV9|NA|TRBJ2-6|NA
TGTGCCAGCACAATACAGGGTTCTGGGGCCAACGTCCTGACTTTC
CASTIQGSGANVLTF
>TRBV6-1|NA|TRBJ2-1|few
TGTGCCAGCATAGGAGTCCATGAGCAGTTCTTC
CASIGVHEQFF
>TRBV15|NA|TRBJ2-7|NA
TGTGCCACCAGCAGATCCCGTGGGGAAGAATACGAGCAGTACTTC
CATSRSRGEEYEQYF
>TRBV12-5|NA|TRBJ1-1|NA
TGTGCTAGTGGTTTGGTGTTTAATGACGGATTGAACACTGAAGCTTTCTTT
CASGLVFNDGLNTEAFF
>TRBV7-9|NA|TRBJ2-7|few
TGTGCCAGCAGCCCCAACCTAGGCGGCGAGCAGTACTTC
CASSPNLGGEQYF
>TRBV6-5|NA|TRBJ2-1|NA
TGTGCCAGCAGCCACAATTACCACGCCTACAATGAGCAGTTCTTC
CASSHNYHAYNEQFF
>TRBV12-3/TRBV12-4|TRBD1|TRBJ1-1|NA
TGTGCCAGCAGAGGACAGGGTCGGACTGAAGCTTTCTTT
CASRGQGRTEAFF
>TRBV19|NA|TRBJ1-4|NA
TGTGCCAGTAGTATCGGGACATCTCCAGAAAAACTGTTTTTT
CASSIGTSPEKLFF
>TRBV10-3|TRBD2|TRBJ2-5|NA
TGTGCCATCAAGGCTAGCGGGAACGATGAGACCCAGTACTTC
CAIKASGNDETQYF
>TRBV7-8|TRBD2|TRBJ2-1|many
TGTGCCAGCAGCCCTCAATGGCGACTAGCGGGACTCAATGAGCAGTTCTTC
CASSPQWRLAGLNEQFF
>TRBV7-2|NA|TRBJ2-6|many
TGTGCCAGCAGCTTATTGGAGGGAACCTACTCTGGGGCCAACGTCCTGACTTTC
CASSLLEGTYSGANVLTF